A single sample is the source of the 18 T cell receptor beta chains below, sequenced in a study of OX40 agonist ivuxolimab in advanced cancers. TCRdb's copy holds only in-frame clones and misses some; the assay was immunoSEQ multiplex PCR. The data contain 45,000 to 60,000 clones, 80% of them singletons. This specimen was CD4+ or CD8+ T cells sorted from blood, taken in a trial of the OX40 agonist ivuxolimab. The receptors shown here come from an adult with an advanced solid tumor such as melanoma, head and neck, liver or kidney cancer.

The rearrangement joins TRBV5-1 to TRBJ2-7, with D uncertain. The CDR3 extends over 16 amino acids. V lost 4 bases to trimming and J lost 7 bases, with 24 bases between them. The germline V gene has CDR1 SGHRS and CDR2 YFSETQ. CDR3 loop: CASSPGAGDGLIEQYF. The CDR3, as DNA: TGCGCCAGCAGCCCGGGCGCAGGTGACGGGCTTATTGAGCAGTACTTC.

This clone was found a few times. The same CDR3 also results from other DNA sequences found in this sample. CDR3 amino acids: CASSLGQDYGYTF. The CDR3 DNA reads TGTGCCAGCAGCTTAGGGCAGGACTATGGCTACACCTTC. The V and J genes are TRBV7-9 and TRBJ1-2; D remains ambiguous. V lost 1 base and J lost 3, with 6 bases in between. The CDR3 is made up of 13 amino acids. Germline V gene lookup returns CDR1 SEHNR and CDR2 FQNEAQ (reference sequence).

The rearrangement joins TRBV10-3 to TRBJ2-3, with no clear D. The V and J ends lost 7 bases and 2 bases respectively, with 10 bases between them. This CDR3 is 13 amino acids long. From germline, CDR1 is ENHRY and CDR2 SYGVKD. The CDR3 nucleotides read TGTGCCATCAACGCACAGAACACAGATACGCAGTATTTT. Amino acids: CAINAQNTDTQYF.

The CDR3 here is CASSPPGQGNTGELFF. As DNA, the CDR3 is TGTGCCAGCAGCCCACCCGGACAGGGGAACACCGGGGAGCTGTTTTTT. V is TRBV5-6 and J is TRBJ2-2, with 8 nucleotides matching TRBD1. Germline values: CDR1 SGHDT, CDR2 YYEEEE. The CDR3 spans 16 residues. The V gene end was trimmed by 4 bases and the J gene end by 1 base; junction bases not matched to a gene: 6.

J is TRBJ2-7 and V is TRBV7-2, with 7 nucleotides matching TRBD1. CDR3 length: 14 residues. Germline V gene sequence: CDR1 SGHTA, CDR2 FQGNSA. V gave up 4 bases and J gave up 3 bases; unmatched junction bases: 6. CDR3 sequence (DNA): TGTGCCAGCAGCTCCCGAGGACAGGACTACGAGCAGTACTTC. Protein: CASSSRGQDYEQYF.

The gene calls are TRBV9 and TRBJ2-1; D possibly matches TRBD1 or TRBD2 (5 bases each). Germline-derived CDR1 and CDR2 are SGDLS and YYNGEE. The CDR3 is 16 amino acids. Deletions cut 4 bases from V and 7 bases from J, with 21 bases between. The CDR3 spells CASSPQGAQTGNEQFF. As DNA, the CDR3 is TGTGCCAGCAGCCCCCAAGGGGCGCAGACGGGAAATGAGCAGTTCTTC.

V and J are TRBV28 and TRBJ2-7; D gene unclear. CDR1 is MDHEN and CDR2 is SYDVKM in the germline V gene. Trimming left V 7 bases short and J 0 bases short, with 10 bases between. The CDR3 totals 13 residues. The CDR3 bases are TGTGCCAGCACCTGGAGCTACTCCTACGAGCAGTACTTC. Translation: CASTWSYSYEQYF.

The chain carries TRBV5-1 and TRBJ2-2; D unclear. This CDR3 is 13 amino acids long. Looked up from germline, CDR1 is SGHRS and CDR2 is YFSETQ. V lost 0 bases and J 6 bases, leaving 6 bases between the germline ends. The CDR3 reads CASSLDSSGELFF. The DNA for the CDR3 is TGCGCCAGCAGCTTGGATTCGTCCGGGGAGCTGTTTTTT.

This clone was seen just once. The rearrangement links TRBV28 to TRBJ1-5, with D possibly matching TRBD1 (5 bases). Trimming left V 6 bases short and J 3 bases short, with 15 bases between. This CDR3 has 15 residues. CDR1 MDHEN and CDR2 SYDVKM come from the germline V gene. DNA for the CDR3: TGTGCCAGCAGCGACGGCGGGACGGTCAATCAGCCCCAGCATTTT. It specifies CASSDGGTVNQPQHF.

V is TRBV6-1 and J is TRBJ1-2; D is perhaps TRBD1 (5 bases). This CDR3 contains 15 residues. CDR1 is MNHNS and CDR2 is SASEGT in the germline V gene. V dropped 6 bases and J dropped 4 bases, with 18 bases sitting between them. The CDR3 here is CASSLWGSGGYGYTF. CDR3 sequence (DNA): TGTGCCAGCAGCCTCTGGGGGTCGGGAGGCTATGGCTACACCTTC.

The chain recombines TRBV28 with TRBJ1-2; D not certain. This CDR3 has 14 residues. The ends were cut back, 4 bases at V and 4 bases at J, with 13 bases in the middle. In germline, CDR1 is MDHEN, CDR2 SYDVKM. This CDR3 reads CASSSQGQFYGYTF. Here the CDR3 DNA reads TGTGCCAGCAGTTCCCAAGGGCAGTTCTATGGCTACACCTTC.

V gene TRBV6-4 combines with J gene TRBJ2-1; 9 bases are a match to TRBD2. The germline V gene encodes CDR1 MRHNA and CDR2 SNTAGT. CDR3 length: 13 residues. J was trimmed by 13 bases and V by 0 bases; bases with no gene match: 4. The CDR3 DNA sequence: TGTGCCAGCAGTGACTCTCCTAGCGGGGCTCAGTTCTTC. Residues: CASSDSPSGAQFF.

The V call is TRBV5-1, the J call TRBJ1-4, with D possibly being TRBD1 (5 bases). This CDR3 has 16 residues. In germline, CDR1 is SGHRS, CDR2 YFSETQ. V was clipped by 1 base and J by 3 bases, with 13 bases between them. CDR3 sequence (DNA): TGCGCCAGCAGCTTGTCCCCCGGGGACTCTAATGAAAAACTGTTTTTT. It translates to CASSLSPGDSNEKLFF.

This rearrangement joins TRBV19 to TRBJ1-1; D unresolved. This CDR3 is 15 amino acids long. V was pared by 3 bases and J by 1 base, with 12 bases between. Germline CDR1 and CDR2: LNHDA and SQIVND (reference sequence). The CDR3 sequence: CASSINGRRNTEAFF. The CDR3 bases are TGTGCCAGTAGTATTAACGGCAGACGGAACACTGAAGCTTTCTTT.

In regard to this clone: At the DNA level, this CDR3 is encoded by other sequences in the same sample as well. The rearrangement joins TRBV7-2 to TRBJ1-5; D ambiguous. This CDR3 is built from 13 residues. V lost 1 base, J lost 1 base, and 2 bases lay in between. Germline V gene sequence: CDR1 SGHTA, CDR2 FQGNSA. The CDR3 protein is CASSLDSNQPQHF. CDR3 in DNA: TGTGCCAGCAGCTTAGACAGCAATCAGCCCCAGCATTTT.

CDR3 in amino acids: CASSLGLAAAFF. The CDR3 DNA sequence: TGTGCCAGCAGCTTAGGTCTCGCGGCAGCTTTCTTT. V and J are TRBV7-2 and TRBJ1-1; D gene unclear. The germline V gene encodes CDR1 SGHTA and CDR2 FQGNSA. CDR3 length: 12 amino acids. Trimming pared 1 base from V and 10 bases from J, leaving 10 bases between.

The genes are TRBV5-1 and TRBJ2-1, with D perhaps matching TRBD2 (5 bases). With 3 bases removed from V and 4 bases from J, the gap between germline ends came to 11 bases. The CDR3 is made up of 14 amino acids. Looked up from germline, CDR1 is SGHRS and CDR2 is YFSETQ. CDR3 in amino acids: CASSSSGIYNEQFF. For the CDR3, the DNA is TGCGCCAGCAGCTCATCCGGGATATACAATGAGCAGTTCTTC.

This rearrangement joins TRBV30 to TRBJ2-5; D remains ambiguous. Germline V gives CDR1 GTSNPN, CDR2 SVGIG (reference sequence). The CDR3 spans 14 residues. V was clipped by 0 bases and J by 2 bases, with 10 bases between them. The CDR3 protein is CAWSVMTQQETQYF. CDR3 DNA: TGTGCCTGGAGTGTAATGACCCAGCAAGAGACCCAGTACTTC.